This section outlines one TCR beta chain sequence together with its context. The data derive from a study of T cell changes during pregnancy in multiple sclerosis. The repertoire was sequenced with immunoSEQ multiplex PCR; TCRdb's copy has only in-frame clones and lacks some. Of approximately 45,000 clones listed, around 93% are singletons. Germline V lookup: CDR1 SGHVS, CDR2 FNYEAQ. This CDR3 spans 15 amino acids. V was shortened by 2 bases and J by 6 bases, with 11 bases between the two germline ends. The specimen was CD8+ T cells from peripheral blood mononuclear cells, collected in the second trimester of pregnancy. This clonotype was obtained from a female donor with multiple sclerosis, enrolled in a pregnancy study. The chain links TRBV7-6 to TRBJ1-6; no definite D call. The CDR3 loop reads CASSLSSGSNSPLHF. Here the CDR3 DNA reads TGTGCCAGCAGCTTATCCTCGGGGTCTAATTCACCCCTCCACTTT.